A selection of T cell receptor beta chains follows, all from one sample in a study of blood T cell repertoires in COVID-19. Clones were sequenced by immunoSEQ multiplex PCR, and TCRdb holds only the in-frame ones, with some missing. The profile shows 120,000 or so clones, 85% to 90% of them singletons. The sequenced material came from peripheral blood. The receptors derive from a human donor in a cohort sampled during active COVID-19. Each CDR3 is given with its conserved first and last residue. Clone size is stated in some rows and not others, as once, few, many or a class when expanded.

v_gene,j_gene,abundance,CDR3aa
TRBV24-1,TRBJ1-2,-,CATSDPGGSSGYGYTF
TRBV28,TRBJ1-5,-,CASSLSRSNQPQHF
TRBV11-2,TRBJ2-7,medium-sized,CASAEAGTGGGGQYF
TRBV6-5,TRBJ2-7,-,CASSFDGSYEQYF
TRBV5-1,TRBJ2-1,-,CASSSGLAGNNEQFF
TRBV7-9,TRBJ1-4,once,CASSPEDPSTEKLFF
TRBV10-3,TRBJ2-7,-,CAISLGLAGRYEQYF
TRBV9,TRBJ1-1,-,CASSPGTGGAGTEAFF
TRBV10-1,TRBJ2-2,-,CASRGDTGELFF
TRBV5-6,TRBJ2-3,once,CASSLEGRNDDTQYF
TRBV24-1,TRBJ2-1,-,CATSDSTGTGIWNEQFF
TRBV6-5,TRBJ2-5,-,CASSPIDPGETQYF
TRBV28,TRBJ1-2,-,CAINAPWSGYTF
TRBV10-2,TRBJ2-3,-,CASSESPTSTDTQYF
TRBV5-4,TRBJ2-5,-,CASSLVAETQYF
TRBV5-1,TRBJ2-7,few,CASSFGSGGARRYEQYF
TRBV19,TRBJ2-1,-,CASSMLGNEQFF
TRBV7-6,TRBJ2-7,-,CASSFTIAGTSSYEQYF
TRBV5-1,TRBJ1-2,-,CASSWELGGAGYGYTF
TRBV7-2,TRBJ2-1,-,CASVGLAGSFSYNEQFF
TRBV19,TRBJ1-5,-,CASSWSGREDQPQHF
TRBV20-1,TRBJ1-6,-,CNASSLSDSPLHF
TRBV7-8,TRBJ2-2,-,CASLLSVGELFF
TRBV9,TRBJ2-1,-,CASSVGTDEQFF
TRBV15,TRBJ1-5,-,CATSRDGTGALVSNQPQHF
TRBV7-9,TRBJ2-3,-,CASSPAGGRNTDTQYF
TRBV6-1,TRBJ2-1,-,CASSARASGRGSYNEQFF
TRBV7-9,TRBJ2-7,-,CASSLGRSGYEQYF
TRBV15,TRBJ1-3,-,CATSIRGGNTIYF
TRBV10-3,TRBJ2-7,-,CAISESPASYDEQYF
TRBV10-2,TRBJ2-1,-,CASSAANTVQGPSSYNEQFF
TRBV27,TRBJ1-6,-,CASSPRGGGLYNSPLHF
TRBV7-9,TRBJ2-3,-,CASSPGTSGRAYVTDTQYF
TRBV6-5,TRBJ2-2,once,CASNSGQLNTGELFF
TRBV19,TRBJ1-2,-,CASSMWGTGSIQSYTF
TRBV5-5,TRBJ2-7,-,CASSLTLSYEQYF
TRBV4-1,TRBJ1-6,-,CASSQGGGALSSSSYNSPLHF
TRBV11-2,TRBJ2-5,-,CASSLEPPGGEETQYF
TRBV5-4,TRBJ2-5,-,CASSPVGGVETQYF
TRBV9,TRBJ2-1,-,CASSVGTSGPVFF
TRBV5-1,TRBJ2-5,-,CASSSEGFRETQYF